The present T cell receptor beta chain was sequenced within a study of cytomegalovirus exposure and HLA in healthy donors. The table came from immunoSEQ multiplex PCR; TCRdb's copy has only in-frame clones and leaves some out. Here the sample spans 95,000 to 150,000 clones, over 65% being singletons. This receptor was identified in a woman in her twenties or thirties in good health and CMV-seronegative. Sequencing used PBMCs.

The CDR3 protein is CASTHGTGGFYQPQHF. CDR3 DNA: TGTGCCAGCACCCACGGGACAGGCGGGTTTTATCAGCCCCAGCATTTT. The chain combines TRBV6-6 with TRBJ1-5, with 8 bases fitting TRBD1. The CDR3 is 16 amino acids. V lost 7 bases and J lost 5; bases outside the gene matches: 13. Germline assignment: CDR1 MNHNY and CDR2 SVGAGI (reference sequence).